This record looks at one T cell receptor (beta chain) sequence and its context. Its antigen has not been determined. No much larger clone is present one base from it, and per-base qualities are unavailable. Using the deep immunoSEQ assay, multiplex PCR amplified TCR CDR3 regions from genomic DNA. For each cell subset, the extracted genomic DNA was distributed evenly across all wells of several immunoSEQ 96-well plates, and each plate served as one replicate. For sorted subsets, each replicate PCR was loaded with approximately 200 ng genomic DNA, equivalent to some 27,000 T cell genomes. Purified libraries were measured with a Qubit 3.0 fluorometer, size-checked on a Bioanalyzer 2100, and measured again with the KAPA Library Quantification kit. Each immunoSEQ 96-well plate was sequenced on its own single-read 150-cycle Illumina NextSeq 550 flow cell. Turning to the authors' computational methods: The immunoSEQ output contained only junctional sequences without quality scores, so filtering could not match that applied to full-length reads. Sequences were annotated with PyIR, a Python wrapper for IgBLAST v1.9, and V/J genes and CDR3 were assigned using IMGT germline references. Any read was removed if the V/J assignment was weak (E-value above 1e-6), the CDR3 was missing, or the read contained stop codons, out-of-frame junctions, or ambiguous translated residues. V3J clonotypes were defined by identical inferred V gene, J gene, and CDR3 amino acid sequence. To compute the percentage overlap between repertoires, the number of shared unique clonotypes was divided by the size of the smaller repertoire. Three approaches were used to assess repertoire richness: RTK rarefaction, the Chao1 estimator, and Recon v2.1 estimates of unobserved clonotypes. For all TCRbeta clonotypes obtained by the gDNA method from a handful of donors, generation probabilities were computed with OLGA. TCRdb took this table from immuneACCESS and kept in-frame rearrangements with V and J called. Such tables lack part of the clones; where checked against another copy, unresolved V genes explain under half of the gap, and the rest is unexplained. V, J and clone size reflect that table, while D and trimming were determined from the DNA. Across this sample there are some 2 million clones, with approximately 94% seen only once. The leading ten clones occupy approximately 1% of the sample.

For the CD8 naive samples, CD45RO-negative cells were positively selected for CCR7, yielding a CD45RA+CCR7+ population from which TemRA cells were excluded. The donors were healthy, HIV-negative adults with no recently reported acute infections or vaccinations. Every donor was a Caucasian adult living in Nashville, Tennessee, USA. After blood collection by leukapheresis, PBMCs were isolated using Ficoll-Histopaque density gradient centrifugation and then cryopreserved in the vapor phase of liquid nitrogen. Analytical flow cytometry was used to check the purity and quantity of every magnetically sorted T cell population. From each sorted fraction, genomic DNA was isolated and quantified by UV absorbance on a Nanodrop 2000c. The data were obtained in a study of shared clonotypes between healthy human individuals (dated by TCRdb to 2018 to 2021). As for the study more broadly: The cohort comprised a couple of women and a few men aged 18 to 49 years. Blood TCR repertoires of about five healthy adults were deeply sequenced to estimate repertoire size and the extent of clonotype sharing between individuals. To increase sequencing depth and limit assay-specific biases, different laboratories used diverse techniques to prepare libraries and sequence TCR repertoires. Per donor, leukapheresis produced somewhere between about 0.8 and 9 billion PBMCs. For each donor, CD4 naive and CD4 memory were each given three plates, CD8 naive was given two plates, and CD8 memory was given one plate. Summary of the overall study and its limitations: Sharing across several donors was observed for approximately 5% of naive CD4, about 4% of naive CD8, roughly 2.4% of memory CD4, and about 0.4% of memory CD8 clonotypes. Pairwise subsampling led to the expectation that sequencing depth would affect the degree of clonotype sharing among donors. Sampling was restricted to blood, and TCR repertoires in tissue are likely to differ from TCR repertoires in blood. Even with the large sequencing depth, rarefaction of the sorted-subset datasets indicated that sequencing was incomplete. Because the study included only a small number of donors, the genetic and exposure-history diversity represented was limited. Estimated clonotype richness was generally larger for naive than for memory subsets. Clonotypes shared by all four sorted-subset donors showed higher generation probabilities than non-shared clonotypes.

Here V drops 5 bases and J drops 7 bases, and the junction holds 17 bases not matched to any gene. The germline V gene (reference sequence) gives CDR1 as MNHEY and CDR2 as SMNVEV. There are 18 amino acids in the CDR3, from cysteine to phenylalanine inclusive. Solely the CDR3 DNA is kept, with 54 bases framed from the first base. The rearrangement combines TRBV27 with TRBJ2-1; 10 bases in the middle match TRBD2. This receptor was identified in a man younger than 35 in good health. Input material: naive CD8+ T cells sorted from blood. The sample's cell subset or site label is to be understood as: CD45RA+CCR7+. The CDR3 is CASSPLGSGGARWNEQFF. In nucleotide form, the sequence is TGTGCCAGCAGTCCCCTCGGGAGCGGGGGGGCTAGGTGGAATGAGCAGTTCTTC.